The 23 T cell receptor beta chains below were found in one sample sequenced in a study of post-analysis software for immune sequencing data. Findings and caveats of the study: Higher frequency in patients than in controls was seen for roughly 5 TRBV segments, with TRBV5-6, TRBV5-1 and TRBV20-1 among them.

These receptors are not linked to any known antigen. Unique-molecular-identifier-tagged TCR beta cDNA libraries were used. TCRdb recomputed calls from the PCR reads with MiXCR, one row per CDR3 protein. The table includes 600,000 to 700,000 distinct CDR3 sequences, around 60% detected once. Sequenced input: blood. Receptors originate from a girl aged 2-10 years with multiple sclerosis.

CDR3 bases: TGTGCCAGCAGGCCCCTAGCGGGAGAAGGATACGAGCAGTACTTC. This translates into CASRPLAGEGYEQYF. The chain employs TRBV11-2 and TRBJ2-5; 10 bases are shared with TRBD2. TRBJ2-7 matches the DNA end more closely, so the J call is doubtful. This CDR3 contains 15 residues. Per the germline V gene, CDR1 is SGHAT and CDR2 is FQNNGV.

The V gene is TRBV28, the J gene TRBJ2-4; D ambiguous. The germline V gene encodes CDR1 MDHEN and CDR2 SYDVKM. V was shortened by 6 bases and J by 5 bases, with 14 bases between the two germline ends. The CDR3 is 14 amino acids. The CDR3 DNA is TGTGCCAGCAGGACCGGGCAGGCCGAAAACATTCAGTACTTC. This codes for CASRTGQAENIQYF.

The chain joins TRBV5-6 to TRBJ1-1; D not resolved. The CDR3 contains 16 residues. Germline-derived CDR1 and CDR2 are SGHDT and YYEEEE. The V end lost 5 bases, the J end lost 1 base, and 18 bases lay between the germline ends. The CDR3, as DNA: TGTGCCAGCAGACTGACAATGAGGATGGGGAACACTGAAGCTTTCTTT. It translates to CASRLTMRMGNTEAFF.

The CDR3 region has the DNA TGCGCCAGCAGTGAAAGTCTAGAGTCCTACAATGAGCAGTTCTTC. It specifies CASSESLESYNEQFF. V and J are TRBV10-1 and TRBJ2-1; D not certain. The V end was cut by 3 bases, the J end by 1 base, with 10 bases between. In germline, CDR1 is WNHNN, CDR2 SYGVQD (reference sequence). The CDR3 runs 15 residues.

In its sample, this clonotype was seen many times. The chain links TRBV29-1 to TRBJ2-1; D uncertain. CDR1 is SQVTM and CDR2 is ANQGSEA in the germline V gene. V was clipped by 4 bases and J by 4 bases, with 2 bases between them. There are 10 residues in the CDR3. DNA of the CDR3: TGCAGCGTTGGGTACAATGAGCAGTTCTTC. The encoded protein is CSVGYNEQFF.

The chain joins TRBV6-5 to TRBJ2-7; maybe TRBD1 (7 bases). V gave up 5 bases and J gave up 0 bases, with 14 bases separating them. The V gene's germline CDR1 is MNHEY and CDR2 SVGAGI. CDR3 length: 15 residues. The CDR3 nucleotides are TGTGCCAGCAGTGGAGGGGACAGATCCTCCTACGAGCAGTACTTC. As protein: CASSGGDRSSYEQYF.

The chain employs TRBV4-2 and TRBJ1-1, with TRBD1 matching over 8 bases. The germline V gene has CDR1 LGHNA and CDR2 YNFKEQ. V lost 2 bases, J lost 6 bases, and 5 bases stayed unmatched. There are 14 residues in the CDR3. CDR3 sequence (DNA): TGTGCCAGCAGCCAACCGGACAGGGTCTCTGAAGCTTTCTTT. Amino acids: CASSQPDRVSEAFF.

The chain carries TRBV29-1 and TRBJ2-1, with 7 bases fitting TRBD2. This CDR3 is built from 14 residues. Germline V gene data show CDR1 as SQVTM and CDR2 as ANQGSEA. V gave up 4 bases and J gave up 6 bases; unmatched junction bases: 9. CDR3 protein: CSVGGRERGNEQFF. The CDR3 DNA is TGCAGCGTTGGAGGGCGGGAGAGGGGCAATGAGCAGTTCTTC.

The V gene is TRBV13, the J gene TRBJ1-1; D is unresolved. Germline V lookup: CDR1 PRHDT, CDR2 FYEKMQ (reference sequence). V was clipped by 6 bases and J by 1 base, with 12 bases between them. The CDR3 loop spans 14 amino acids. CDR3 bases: TGTGCCAGCAGTCCGGACTCGCCGAACACTGAAGCTTTCTTT. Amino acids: CASSPDSPNTEAFF.

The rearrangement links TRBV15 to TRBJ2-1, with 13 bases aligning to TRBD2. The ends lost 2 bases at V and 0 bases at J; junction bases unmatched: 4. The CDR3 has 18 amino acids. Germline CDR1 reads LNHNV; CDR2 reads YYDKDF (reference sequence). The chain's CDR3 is CATSRPGLAGSSYNEQFF. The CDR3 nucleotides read TGTGCCACCAGCAGACCGGGACTAGCGGGGAGCTCCTACAATGAGCAGTTCTTC. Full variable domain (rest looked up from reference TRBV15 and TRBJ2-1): DAMVIQNPRYQVTQFGKPVTLSCSQTLNHNVMYWYQQKSSQAPKLLFHYYDKDFNNEADTPDNFQSRRPNTSFCFLDIRSPGLGDTAMYLCATSRPGLAGSSYNEQFFGPGTRLTVL.

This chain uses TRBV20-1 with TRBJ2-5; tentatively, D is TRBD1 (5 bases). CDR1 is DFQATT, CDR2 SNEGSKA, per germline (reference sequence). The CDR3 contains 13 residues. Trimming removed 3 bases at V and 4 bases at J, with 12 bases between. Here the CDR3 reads CSARGRTLETQYF. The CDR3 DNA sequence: TGCAGTGCTAGGGGGCGAACCTTAGAGACCCAGTACTTC.

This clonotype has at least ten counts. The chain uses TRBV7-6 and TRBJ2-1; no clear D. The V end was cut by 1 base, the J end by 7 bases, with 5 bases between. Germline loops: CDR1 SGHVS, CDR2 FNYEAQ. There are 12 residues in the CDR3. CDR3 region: CASSLESNEQFF. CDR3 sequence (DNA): TGTGCCAGCAGCTTAGAGTCGAATGAGCAGTTCTTC.

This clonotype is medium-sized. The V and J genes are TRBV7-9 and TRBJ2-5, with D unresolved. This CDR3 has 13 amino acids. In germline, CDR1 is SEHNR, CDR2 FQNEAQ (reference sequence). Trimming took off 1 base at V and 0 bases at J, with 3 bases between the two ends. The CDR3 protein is CASSLEHQETQYF. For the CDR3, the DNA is TGTGCCAGCAGCTTAGAGCACCAAGAGACCCAGTACTTC. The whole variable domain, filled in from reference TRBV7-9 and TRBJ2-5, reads DTGVSQNPRHKITKRGQNVTFRCDPISEHNRLYWYRQTLGQGPEFLTYFQNEAQLEKSRLLSDRFSAERPKGSFSTLEIQRTEQGDSAMYLCASSLEHQETQYFGPGTRLLVL.

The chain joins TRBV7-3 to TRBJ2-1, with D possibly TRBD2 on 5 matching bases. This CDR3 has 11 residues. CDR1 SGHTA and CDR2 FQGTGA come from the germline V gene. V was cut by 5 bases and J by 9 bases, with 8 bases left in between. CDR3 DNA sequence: TGTGCCAGCAGCACGGCGGGTGAGCAGTTCTTC. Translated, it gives CASSTAGEQFF.

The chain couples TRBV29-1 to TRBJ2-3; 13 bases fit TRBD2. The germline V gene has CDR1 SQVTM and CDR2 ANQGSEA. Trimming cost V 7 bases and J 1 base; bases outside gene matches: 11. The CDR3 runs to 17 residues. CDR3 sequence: CSARTSGSTRGTDTQYF. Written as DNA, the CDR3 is TGCAGCGCCCGGACTAGCGGGAGTACGAGAGGCACAGATACGCAGTATTTT.

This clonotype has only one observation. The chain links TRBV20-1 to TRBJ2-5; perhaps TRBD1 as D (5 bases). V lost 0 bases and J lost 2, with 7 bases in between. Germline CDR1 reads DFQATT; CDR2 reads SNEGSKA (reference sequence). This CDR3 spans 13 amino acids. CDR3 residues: CSARDQGQETQYF. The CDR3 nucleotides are TGCAGTGCTAGAGATCAGGGACAAGAGACCCAGTACTTC.

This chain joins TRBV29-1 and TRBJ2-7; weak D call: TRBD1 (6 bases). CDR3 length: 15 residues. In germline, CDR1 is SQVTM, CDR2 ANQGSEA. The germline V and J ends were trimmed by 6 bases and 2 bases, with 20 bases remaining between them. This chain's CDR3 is CSVAYTRGIPYEQYF. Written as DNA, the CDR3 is TGCAGCGTCGCTTATACCAGGGGTATCCCCTACGAGCAGTACTTC.

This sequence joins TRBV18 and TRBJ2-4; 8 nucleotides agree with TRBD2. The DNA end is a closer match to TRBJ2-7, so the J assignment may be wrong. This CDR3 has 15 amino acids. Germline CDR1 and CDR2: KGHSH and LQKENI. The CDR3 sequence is CASSPLSGRPYEQYF. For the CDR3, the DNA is TGTGCCAGCTCACCACTAAGCGGGAGACCCTACGAGCAGTACTTC.

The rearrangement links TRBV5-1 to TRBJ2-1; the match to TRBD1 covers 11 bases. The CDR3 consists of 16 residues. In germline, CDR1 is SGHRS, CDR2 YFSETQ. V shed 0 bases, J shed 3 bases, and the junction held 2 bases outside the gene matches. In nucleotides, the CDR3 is TGCGCCAGCAGCTTGGTTGGGACAGGGGGCTACAATGAGCAGTTCTTC. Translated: CASSLVGTGGYNEQFF.

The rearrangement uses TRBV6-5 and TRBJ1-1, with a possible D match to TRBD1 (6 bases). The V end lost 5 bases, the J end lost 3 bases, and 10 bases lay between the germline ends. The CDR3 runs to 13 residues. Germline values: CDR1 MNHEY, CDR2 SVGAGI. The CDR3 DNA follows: TGTGCCAGCAGTAGGGGGTTAGACACTGAAGCTTTCTTT. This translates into CASSRGLDTEAFF.

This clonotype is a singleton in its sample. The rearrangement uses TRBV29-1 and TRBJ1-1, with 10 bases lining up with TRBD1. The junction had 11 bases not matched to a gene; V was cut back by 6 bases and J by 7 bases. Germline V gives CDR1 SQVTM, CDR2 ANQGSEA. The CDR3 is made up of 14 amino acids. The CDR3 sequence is CSVEYPGQGNEAFF. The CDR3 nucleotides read TGCAGCGTCGAATATCCGGGACAGGGGAATGAAGCTTTCTTT.

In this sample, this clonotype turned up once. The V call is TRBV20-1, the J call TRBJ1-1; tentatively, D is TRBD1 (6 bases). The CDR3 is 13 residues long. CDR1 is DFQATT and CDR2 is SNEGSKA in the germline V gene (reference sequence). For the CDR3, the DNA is TGCAGGGGACTGGGGGGGCGGAACACTGAAGCTTTCTTT. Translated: CRGLGGRNTEAFF.

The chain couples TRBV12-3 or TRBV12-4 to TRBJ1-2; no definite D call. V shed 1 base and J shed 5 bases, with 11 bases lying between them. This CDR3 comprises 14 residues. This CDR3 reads CASSLGAGFYGYTF. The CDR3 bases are TGTGCCAGCAGTTTAGGTGCGGGGTTTTATGGCTACACCTTC.